The clone carrying this T cell receptor (beta chain) was found many times. The antigen is not known. TCRdb recomputed calls from the 5' RACE reads with MiXCR, one row per CDR3 protein. Among about 460,000 distinct CDR3 sequences listed, approximately 5.3% were seen once. This specimen comes from a study of CD8 T cells in ankylosing spondylitis. Overall study results and limits: Ankylosing spondylitis blood appeared to be characterized by a TCR beta motif of about 8 highly homologous variants.

Specimen: blood, either unsorted or a sorted T cell fraction (not recorded which). This receptor was identified in a male donor with ankylosing spondylitis.

Written as DNA, the CDR3 is TGTGCCAGCACCCCCACGTCCCCAGCCACCGGGGAGCTGTTTTTT. This gives the protein CASTPTSPATGELFF. This chain joins TRBV9 and TRBJ2-2, with D unclear. The CDR3 runs to 15 residues. From germline, CDR1 is SGDLS and CDR2 YYNGEE. V was clipped by 6 bases and J by 4 bases, with 16 bases between them.